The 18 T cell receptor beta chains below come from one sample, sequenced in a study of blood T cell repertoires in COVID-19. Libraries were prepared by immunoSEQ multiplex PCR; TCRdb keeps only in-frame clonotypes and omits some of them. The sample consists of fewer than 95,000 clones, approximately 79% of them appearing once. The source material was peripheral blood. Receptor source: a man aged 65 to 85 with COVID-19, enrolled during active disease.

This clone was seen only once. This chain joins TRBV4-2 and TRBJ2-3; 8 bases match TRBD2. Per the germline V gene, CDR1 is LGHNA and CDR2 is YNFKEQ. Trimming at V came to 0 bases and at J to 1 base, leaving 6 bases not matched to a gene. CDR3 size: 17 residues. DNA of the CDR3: TGTGCCAGCAGCCAAGATCGGGGGGGGCCCCGCACAGATACGCAGTATTTT. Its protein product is CASSQDRGGPRTDTQYF.

The chain's CDR3 is CASTGTGGGETQYF. In DNA form, the CDR3 reads TGCGCCAGCACCGGGACAGGGGGCGGCGAGACCCAGTACTTC. The chain employs TRBV5-1 and TRBJ2-5; 12 nucleotides line up with TRBD1. Germline CDR1 and CDR2: SGHRS and YFSETQ. The trim removed 6 bases at V and 5 bases at J, leaving 5 bases unmatched. CDR3 size: 14 residues.

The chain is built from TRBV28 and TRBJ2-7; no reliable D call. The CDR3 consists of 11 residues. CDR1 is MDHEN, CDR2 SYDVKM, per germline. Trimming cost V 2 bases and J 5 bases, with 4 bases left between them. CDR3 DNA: TGTGCCAGCAGTTTAAGCGACGAGCAGTACTTC. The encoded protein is CASSLSDEQYF.

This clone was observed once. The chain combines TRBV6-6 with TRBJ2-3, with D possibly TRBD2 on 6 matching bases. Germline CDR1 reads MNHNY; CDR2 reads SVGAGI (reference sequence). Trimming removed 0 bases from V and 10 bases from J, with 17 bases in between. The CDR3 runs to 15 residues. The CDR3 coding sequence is TGTGCCAGCAGTTACTCCGGCGGGGAATACACGTCGCAGTATTTT. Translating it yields CASSYSGGEYTSQYF.

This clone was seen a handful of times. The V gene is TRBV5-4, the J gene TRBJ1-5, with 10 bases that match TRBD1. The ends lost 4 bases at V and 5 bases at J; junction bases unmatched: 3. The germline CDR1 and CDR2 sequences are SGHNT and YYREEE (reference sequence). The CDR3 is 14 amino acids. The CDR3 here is CASSTGTGDQPQHF. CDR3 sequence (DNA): TGTGCCAGCAGCACCGGGACAGGGGATCAGCCCCAGCATTTT.

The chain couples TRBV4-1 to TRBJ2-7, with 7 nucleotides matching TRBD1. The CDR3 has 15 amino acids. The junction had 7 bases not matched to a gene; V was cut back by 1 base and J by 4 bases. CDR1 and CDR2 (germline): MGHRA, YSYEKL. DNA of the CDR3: TGCGCCAGCAGCCAAGGGACAGGATTTTCATACGAGCAGTACTTC. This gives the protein CASSQGTGFSYEQYF.

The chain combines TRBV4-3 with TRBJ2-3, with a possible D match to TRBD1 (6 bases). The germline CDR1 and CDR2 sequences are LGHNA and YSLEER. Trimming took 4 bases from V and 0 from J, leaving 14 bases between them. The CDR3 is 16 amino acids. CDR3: CASSLSGGYSTDTQYF. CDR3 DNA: TGCGCCAGCAGCCTGAGTGGGGGCTATAGCACAGATACGCAGTATTTT.

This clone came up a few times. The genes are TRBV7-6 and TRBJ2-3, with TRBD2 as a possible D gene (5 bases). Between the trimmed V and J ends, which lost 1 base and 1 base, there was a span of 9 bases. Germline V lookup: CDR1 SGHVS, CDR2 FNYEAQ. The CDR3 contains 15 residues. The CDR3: CASSLVSRGTDTQYF. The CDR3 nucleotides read TGTGCCAGCAGCTTAGTGTCGAGGGGCACAGATACGCAGTATTTT.

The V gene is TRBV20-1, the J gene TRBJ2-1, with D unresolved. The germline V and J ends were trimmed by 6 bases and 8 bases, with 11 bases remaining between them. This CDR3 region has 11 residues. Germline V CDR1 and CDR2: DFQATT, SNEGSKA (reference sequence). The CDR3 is CSAQIIHEQFF. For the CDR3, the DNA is TGCAGTGCCCAAATCATCCATGAGCAGTTCTTC.

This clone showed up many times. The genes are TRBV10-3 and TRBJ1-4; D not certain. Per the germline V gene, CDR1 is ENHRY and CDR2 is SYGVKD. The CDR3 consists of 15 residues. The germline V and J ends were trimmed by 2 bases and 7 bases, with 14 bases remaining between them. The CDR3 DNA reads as TGTGCCATCAGTGAGCCCTCCGAGGTCGGTGAAAAACTGTTTTTT. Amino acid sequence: CAISEPSEVGEKLFF.

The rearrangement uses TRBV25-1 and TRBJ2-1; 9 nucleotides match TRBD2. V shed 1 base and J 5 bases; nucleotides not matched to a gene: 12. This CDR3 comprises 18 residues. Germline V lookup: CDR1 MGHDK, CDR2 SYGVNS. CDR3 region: CASSEWKGLAKSHNEQFF. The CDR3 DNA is TGTGCCAGCAGTGAATGGAAGGGACTAGCCAAATCCCACAATGAGCAGTTCTTC. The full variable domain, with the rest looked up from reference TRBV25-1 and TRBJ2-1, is EADIYQTPRYLVIGTGKKITLECSQTMGHDKMYWYQQDPGMELHLIHYSYGVNSTEKGDLSSESTVSRIRTEHFPLTLESARPSHTSQYLCASSEWKGLAKSHNEQFFGPGTRLTVL.

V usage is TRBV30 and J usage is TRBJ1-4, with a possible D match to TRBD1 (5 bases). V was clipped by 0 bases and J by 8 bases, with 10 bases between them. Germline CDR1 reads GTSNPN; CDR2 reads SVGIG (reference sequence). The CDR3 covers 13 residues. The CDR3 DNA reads TGTGCCTGGAGTGTAGGGGATGGAGAAAAACTGTTTTTT. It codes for CAWSVGDGEKLFF.

The CDR3 DNA is TGTGCCAGCTCACCACCGATCGGACAGGGGGCTCATGGCTACACCTTC. Its translation: CASSPPIGQGAHGYTF. V gene TRBV18 combines with J gene TRBJ1-2; 11 bases map to TRBD1. Germline trimming cut 0 bases from V and 6 bases from J; bases unmatched to any gene: 6. Looked up from germline, CDR1 is KGHSH and CDR2 is LQKENI. The CDR3 runs 16 residues.

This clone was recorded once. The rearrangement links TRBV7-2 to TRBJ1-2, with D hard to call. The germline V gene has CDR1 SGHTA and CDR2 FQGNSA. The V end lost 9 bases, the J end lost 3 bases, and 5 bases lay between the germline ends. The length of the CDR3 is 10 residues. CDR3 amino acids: CARPDYGYTF. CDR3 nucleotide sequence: TGTGCCAGGCCGGACTATGGCTACACCTTC.

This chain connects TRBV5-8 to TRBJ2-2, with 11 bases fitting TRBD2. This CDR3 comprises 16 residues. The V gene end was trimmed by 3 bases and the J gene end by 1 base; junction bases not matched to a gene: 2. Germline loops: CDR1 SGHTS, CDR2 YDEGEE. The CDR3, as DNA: TGTGCCAGCAGCTGGGGGACTAGCGGGAACACCGGGGAGCTGTTTTTT. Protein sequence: CASSWGTSGNTGELFF.

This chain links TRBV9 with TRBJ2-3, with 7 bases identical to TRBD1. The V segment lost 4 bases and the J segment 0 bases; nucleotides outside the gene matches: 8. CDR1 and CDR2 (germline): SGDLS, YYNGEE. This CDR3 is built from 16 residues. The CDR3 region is CASSRQPTGSTDTQYF. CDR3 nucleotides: TGTGCCAGCAGCAGGCAGCCGACAGGGAGCACAGATACGCAGTATTTT.

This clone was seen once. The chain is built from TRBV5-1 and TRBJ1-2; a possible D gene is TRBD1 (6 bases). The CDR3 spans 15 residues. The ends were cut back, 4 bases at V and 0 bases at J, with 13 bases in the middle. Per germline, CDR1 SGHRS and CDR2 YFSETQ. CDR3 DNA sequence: TGCGCCAGCAGCCAGGGGACGGCAGCTAACTATGGCTACACCTTC. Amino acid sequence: CASSQGTAANYGYTF.

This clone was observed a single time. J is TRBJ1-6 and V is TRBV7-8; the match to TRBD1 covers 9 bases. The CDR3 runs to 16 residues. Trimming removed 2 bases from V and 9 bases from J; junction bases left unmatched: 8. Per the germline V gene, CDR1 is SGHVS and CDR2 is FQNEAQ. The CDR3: CASSLYATGGTSPLHF. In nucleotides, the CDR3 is TGTGCCAGCAGCTTATACGCGACAGGGGGGACTTCACCCCTCCACTTT.